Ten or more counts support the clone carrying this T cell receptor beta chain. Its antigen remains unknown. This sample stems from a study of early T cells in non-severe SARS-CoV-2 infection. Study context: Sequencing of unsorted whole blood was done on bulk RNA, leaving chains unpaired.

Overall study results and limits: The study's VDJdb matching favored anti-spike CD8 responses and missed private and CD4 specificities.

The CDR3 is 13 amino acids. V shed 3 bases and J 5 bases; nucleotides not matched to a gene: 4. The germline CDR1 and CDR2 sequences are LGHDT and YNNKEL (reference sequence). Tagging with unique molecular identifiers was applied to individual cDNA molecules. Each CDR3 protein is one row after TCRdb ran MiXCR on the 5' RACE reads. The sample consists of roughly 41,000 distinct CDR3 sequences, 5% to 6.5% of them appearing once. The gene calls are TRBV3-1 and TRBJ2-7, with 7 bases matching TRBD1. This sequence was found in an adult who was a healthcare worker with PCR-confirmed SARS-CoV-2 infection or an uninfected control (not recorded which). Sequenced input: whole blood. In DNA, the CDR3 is TGTGCCAGCAGCCAGCAGGGGGTCAACGAGCAGTACTTC. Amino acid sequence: CASSQQGVNEQYF.